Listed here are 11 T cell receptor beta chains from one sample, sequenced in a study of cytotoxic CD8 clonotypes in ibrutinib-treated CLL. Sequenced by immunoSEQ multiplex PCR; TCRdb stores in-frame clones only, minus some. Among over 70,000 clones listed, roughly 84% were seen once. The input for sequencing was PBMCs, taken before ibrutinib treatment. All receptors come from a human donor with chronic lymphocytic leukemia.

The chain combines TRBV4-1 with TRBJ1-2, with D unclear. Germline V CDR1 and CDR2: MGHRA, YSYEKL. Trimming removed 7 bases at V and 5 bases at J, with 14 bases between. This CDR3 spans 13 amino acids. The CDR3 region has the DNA TGCGCCAGCACCGATAATCCAGTTTATGGCTACACCTTC. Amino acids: CASTDNPVYGYTF.

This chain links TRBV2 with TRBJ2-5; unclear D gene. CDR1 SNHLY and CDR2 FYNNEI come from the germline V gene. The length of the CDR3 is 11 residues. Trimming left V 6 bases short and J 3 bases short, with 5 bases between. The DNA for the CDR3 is TGTGCCAGCAGCTTCGAAGAGACCCAGTACTTC. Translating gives CASSFEETQYF.

The CDR3, as DNA: TGTGCCAGCAGCACAGGGGTGAACACTGAAGCTTTCTTT. Its translation is CASSTGVNTEAFF. V is TRBV6-5 and J is TRBJ1-1, with 7 bases identical to TRBD1. The V gene end was trimmed by 6 bases and the J gene end by 0 bases; junction bases not matched to a gene: 1. In germline, CDR1 is MNHEY, CDR2 SVGAGI. The CDR3 is made up of 13 amino acids.

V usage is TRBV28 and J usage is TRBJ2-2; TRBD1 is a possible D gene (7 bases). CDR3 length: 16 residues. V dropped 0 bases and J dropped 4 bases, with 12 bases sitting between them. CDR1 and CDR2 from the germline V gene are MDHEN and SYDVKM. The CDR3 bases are TGTGCCAGCAGTTTATGGGAGGGGGCCAGCACCGGGGAGCTGTTTTTT. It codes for CASSLWEGASTGELFF.

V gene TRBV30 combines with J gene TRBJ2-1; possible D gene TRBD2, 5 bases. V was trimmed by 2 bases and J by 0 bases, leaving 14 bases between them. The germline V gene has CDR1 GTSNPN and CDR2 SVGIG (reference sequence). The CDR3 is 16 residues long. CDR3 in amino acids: CAWSRERASSYNEQFF. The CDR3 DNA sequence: TGTGCCTGGAGTAGAGAGAGGGCGTCCTCCTACAATGAGCAGTTCTTC.

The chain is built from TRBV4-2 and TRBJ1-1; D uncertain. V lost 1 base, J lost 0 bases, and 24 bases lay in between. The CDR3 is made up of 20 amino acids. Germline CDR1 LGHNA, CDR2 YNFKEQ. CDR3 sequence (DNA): TGTGCCAGCAGCCAAGGCCGACGGTGGGCTACCAACGAAATGAACACTGAAGCTTTCTTT. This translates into CASSQGRRWATNEMNTEAFF.

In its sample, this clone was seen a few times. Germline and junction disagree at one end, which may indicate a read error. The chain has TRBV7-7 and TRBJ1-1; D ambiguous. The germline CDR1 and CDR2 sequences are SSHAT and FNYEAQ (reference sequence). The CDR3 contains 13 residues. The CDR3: CASSMGVNTEAFF. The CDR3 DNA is TGTGCTAGCAGCATGGGAGTAAACACTGAAGCTTTCTTT. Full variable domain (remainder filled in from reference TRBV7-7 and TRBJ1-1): GAGVSQSPRYKVTKRGQDVTLRCDPISSHATLYWYQQALGQGPEFLTYFNYEAQPDKSGLPSDRFSAERPEGSISTLTIQRTEQRDSAMYRCASSMGVNTEAFFGQGTRLTVV.

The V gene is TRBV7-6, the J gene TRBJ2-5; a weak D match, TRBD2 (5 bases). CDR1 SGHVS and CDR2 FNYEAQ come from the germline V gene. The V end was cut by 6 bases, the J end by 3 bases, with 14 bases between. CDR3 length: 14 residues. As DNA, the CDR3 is TGTGCCAGCAGGCAGCCCGGGGTAGAAGAGACCCAGTACTTC. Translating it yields CASRQPGVEETQYF.

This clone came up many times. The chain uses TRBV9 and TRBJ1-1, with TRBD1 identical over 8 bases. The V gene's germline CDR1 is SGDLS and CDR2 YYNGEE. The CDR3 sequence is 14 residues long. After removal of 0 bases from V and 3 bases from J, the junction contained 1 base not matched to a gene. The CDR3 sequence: CASSVEGQDTEAFF. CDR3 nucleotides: TGTGCCAGCAGCGTAGAGGGACAGGACACTGAAGCTTTCTTT.

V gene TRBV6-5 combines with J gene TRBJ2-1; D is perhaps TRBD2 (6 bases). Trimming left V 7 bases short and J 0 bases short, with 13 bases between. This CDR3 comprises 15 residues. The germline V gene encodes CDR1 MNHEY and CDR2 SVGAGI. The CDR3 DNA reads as TGTGCCAGCATATCTAGCGAGAGCTCCTACAATGAGCAGTTCTTC. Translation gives CASISSESSYNEQFF.

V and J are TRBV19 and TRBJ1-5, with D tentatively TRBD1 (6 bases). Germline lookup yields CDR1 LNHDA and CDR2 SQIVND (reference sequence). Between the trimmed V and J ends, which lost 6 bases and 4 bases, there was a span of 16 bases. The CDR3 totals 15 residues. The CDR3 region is CASRGADRTNQPQHF. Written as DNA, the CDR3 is TGTGCCAGTAGGGGGGCGGACAGAACTAATCAGCCCCAGCATTTT.